The 4 T cell receptor beta chains listed next were all sequenced from one sample in a study of molecular identifiers for immune sequencing clone quantification. Each CDR3 protein gets one entry after TCRdb re-called the PCR reads with MiXCR. Found here are approximately 500,000 distinct CDR3 sequences, about a quarter of them singletons; the top ten hold around 0.79%. Material for sequencing was naive CD8+ T cells from blood, with Jurkat cell RNA spiked in. Sample subset: FACS-sorted CD8+CD4-CCR7+CD45RA+ naive T cells. Receptors originate from a human donor in good health. Some libraries in this study had Jurkat cell RNA spiked in.

The DNA of the CDR3 is TGTGCCTTAACCTTTATTCGGGGGGGCGCGGAGCAGTTCTTC. It specifies CALTFIRGGAEQFF. The V and J genes are TRBV30 and TRBJ2-1; TRBD2 matches at 8 bases. Trimming at V came to 7 bases and at J to 10 bases, leaving 15 bases not matched to a gene. The CDR3 contains 14 residues. Germline lookup yields CDR1 GTSNPN and CDR2 SVGIG (reference sequence).

This clonotype was seen only a few times. The chain couples TRBV13 to TRBJ1-2, with D perhaps TRBD1 (6 bases). Germline CDR1 and CDR2: PRHDT and FYEKMQ (reference sequence). This CDR3 contains 13 residues. Trimming pared 2 bases from V and 7 bases from J, leaving 11 bases between. In nucleotides, the CDR3 is TGTGCCAGCAGCTTAAAGACAGGTCGTGGCTACACCTTC. It specifies CASSLKTGRGYTF.

The CDR3 region has the DNA TGCAGCGTGACTCCGAGTGGACGAGTCTACGAGCAGTACTTC. This translates into CSVTPSGRVYEQYF. The V gene is TRBV29-1, the J gene TRBJ2-7; D unresolved. Trimming left V 6 bases short and J 3 bases short, with 18 bases between. CDR1 and CDR2 from the germline V gene are SQVTM and ANQGSEA. The CDR3 runs 14 residues.

This clonotype showed up many times. The rearrangement links TRBV29-1 to TRBJ1-1, with TRBD1 matching over 9 bases. Trimming took 3 bases from V and 5 from J; bases not matched to a gene: 7. The germline gives CDR1 SQVTM, CDR2 ANQGSEA. The CDR3 is 14 residues long. CDR3 coding DNA: TGCAGCGTTGAGTTAGTGACAGGGGGGACTGAAGCTTTCTTT. Protein sequence: CSVELVTGGTEAFF.